Sequencing of this TCR beta chain was carried out in a study of PD-1 blockade in mismatch repair-deficient tumors. Overall study context: All were previously treated, progressing patients with some twelve mismatch repair-deficient cancer types. Notes on the study in general: Three of seven peptides expanded clones, giving over 130 unique blood TCRs.

About this clone: Its antigen is currently unknown.

Germline values: CDR1 SNHLY, CDR2 FYNNEI. The length of the CDR3 is 16 residues. V was pared by 4 bases and J by 7 bases, with 20 bases between. Described time point: roughly 10-day in vitro stimulation with candidate mutation-associated neoantigen peptide 1. Here immunoSEQ multiplex PCR was the method, and the copy in TCRdb shows in-frame clones only, minus some. Here the sample spans several thousand clones, approximately 84% being singletons. The clonotype comes from an adult with mismatch repair-deficient cancer. This chain links TRBV2 with TRBJ1-3; D is uncertain. The sequencing used cells cultured in vitro, collected from a patient treated with pembrolizumab. The CDR3 region is CASSGRDSVPGNTIYF. Here the CDR3 DNA reads TGTGCCAGCAGTGGCCGTGACTCAGTCCCCGGGAACACCATATATTTT.